The 15 T cell receptor beta chains below come from one sample, sequenced in a study of control samples from healthy donors and cancer patients. The table came from immunoSEQ multiplex PCR; TCRdb's copy has only in-frame clones and leaves some out. The sample shows some 120,000 clones, about 95% of them seen only once. Material for sequencing was blood. Receptors originate from a man aged 30 to 45 in good health.

To note about this clone: The sample holds other DNA sequences that translate to the same CDR3. This chain joins TRBV7-2 and TRBJ2-7; no clear D. This CDR3 contains 13 residues. Trimming left V 2 bases short and J 3 bases short, with 8 bases between. Germline V CDR1 and CDR2: SGHTA, FQGNSA. CDR3 residues: CASSLSPRYEQYF. The CDR3 nucleotides read TGTGCCAGCAGCTTATCCCCCCGCTACGAGCAGTACTTC.

The rearrangement joins TRBV19 to TRBJ2-7; D unclear. Trimming removed 3 bases at V and 5 bases at J, with 11 bases between. The CDR3 loop spans 13 amino acids. Per the germline V gene, CDR1 is LNHDA and CDR2 is SQIVND (reference sequence). In DNA form, the CDR3 reads TGTGCCAGTAGTATGCTAGATTCAGACGAGCAGTACTTC. Translating gives CASSMLDSDEQYF. Full variable domain (missing parts from reference TRBV19 and TRBJ2-7): DGGITQSPKYLFRKEGQNVTLSCEQNLNHDAMYWYRQDPGQGLRLIYYSQIVNDFQKGDIAEGYSVSREKKESFPLTVTSAQKNPTAFYLCASSMLDSDEQYFGPGTRLTVT.

The chain carries TRBV7-2 and TRBJ2-1; possibly TRBD1 for D (6 bases). This CDR3 is 13 amino acids long. Trimming cost V 2 bases and J 4 bases, with 6 bases left between them. CDR1 SGHTA and CDR2 FQGNSA come from the germline V gene. The CDR3 coding sequence is TGTGCCAGCAGCTTAAGGGGGTACAATGAGCAGTTCTTC. Translating it yields CASSLRGYNEQFF.

This chain uses TRBV28 with TRBJ1-4, with D tentatively TRBD1 (5 bases). Trimming removed 3 bases from V and 8 bases from J, with 7 bases in between. Germline assignment: CDR1 MDHEN and CDR2 SYDVKM. This CDR3 region has 12 residues. This chain's CDR3 is CASSFRVEKLFF. The CDR3 bases are TGTGCCAGCAGTTTCAGGGTCGAAAAACTGTTTTTT.

This chain uses TRBV2 with TRBJ1-1; tentative D call: TRBD1 (5 bases). Germline V gene sequence: CDR1 SNHLY, CDR2 FYNNEI. V dropped 2 bases and J dropped 10 bases, with 14 bases sitting between them. This CDR3 region has 13 residues. CDR3 sequence: CASSEPGASVAFF. The CDR3 DNA reads as TGTGCCAGCAGTGAACCTGGGGCCTCCGTAGCTTTCTTT.

The chain joins TRBV7-9 to TRBJ2-3; tentatively, D is TRBD1 (5 bases). Germline V CDR1 and CDR2: SEHNR, FQNEAQ (reference sequence). The CDR3 is made up of 15 amino acids. Trimming took 2 bases from V and 2 from J, leaving 11 bases between them. CDR3 coding DNA: TGTGCCAGCAGCTTACTGGGGCCCTACACAGATACGCAGTATTTT. Amino acid sequence: CASSLLGPYTDTQYF. The variable domain in full, completed from reference TRBV7-9 and TRBJ2-3, reads DTGVSQNPRHKITKRGQNVTFRCDPISEHNRLYWYRQTLGQGPEFLTYFQNEAQLEKSRLLSDRFSAERPKGSFSTLEIQRTEQGDSAMYLCASSLLGPYTDTQYFGPGTRLTVL.

The rearrangement uses TRBV27 and TRBJ1-3; a possible D gene is TRBD1 (6 bases). Trimming stripped 6 bases from V and 0 bases from J, with 18 bases between. This CDR3 spans 17 amino acids. Germline V gene sequence: CDR1 MNHEY, CDR2 SMNVEV (reference sequence). The CDR3, as DNA: TGTGCCAGCAGCGCGCAACGGGCGGGGGCCTCTGGAAACACCATATATTTT. It translates to CASSAQRAGASGNTIYF.

This CDR3 reads CASSPRLEGGQYF. The CDR3 nucleotides are TGTGCCAGCAGTCCCCGGCTAGAGGGGGGGCAGTATTTT. This rearrangement joins TRBV28 to TRBJ2-3, with D perhaps assigned TRBD1 or TRBD2 (6 bases each). V was clipped by 5 bases and J by 11 bases, with 17 bases between them. Germline V gene lookup returns CDR1 MDHEN and CDR2 SYDVKM. CDR3 size: 13 residues. Supplemented by reference TRBV28 and TRBJ2-3, the full variable domain reads DVKVTQSSRYLVKRTGEKVFLECVQDMDHENMFWYRQDPGLGLRLIYFSYDVKMKEKGDIPEGYSVSREKKERFSLILESASTNQTSMYLCASSPRLEGGQYFGPGTRLTVL.

V usage is TRBV6-2 or TRBV6-3 and J usage is TRBJ2-2; TRBD1 matches at 9 bases. CDR1 is MNHEY, CDR2 SVGEGT, per germline. V lost 6 bases to trimming and J lost 4 bases; unmatched junction nucleotides: 3. The CDR3 has 14 amino acids. The chain's CDR3 is CASSWDRVTGELFF. The CDR3 DNA is TGTGCCAGCAGCTGGGACAGGGTCACCGGGGAGCTGTTTTTT.

This clone was recorded a few times. This chain connects TRBV7-2 to TRBJ1-3, with D possibly matching TRBD1 (6 bases). The CDR3 has 16 amino acids. The V and J ends lost 4 bases and 2 bases respectively, with 15 bases between them. From germline, CDR1 is SGHTA and CDR2 FQGNSA. CDR3 in DNA: TGTGCCAGCAGCTACGTAACAGGGACCCCTGGAAACACCATATATTTT. The encoded protein is CASSYVTGTPGNTIYF.

J is TRBJ2-7 and V is TRBV21-1; TRBD2, the D gene given by the table, was not confirmed from the DNA. TRBV21-1 is labeled a pseudogene. The CDR3 contains 16 residues. CDR3 residues: CASSHNGSHSVYEQYF. CDR3 in DNA: TGTGCCAGCAGCCATAACGGGAGCCACAGCGTTTACGAGCAGTACTTC.

The J gene is TRBJ2-7, the V gene TRBV3-1 (or the pseudogene TRBV3-2); D call uncertain. V was shortened by 3 bases and J by 1 base, with 4 bases between the two germline ends. The CDR3 is 12 amino acids. Germline lookup yields CDR1 LGHDT and CDR2 YNNKEL (reference sequence). This chain's CDR3 is CASSHDSYEQYF. CDR3 DNA: TGTGCCAGCAGCCATGATTCCTACGAGCAGTACTTC.

The rearrangement links TRBV7-3 to TRBJ1-1; no clear D. The CDR3 spans 13 residues. Trimming shortened V by 5 bases and J by 1 base, and 8 bases separated the two germline ends. Germline CDR1 SGHTA, CDR2 FQGTGA. The CDR3 nucleotides are TGTGCCAGCAGCATGACACCGAACACTGAAGCTTTCTTT. Its protein is CASSMTPNTEAFF.

The genes are TRBV7-2 and TRBJ2-7, with D perhaps given as TRBD1 or TRBD2 (5 bases each). Germline V gene data show CDR1 as SGHTA and CDR2 as FQGNSA. The CDR3 runs to 14 residues. V was pared by 2 bases and J by 3 bases, with 11 bases between. The CDR3 is CASSLRDPIYEQYF. Here the CDR3 DNA reads TGTGCCAGCAGCTTACGGGACCCTATCTACGAGCAGTACTTC.

The chain employs TRBV7-9 and TRBJ1-2, with 10 bases lining up with TRBD1. The CDR3 consists of 14 residues. Germline CDR1 reads SEHNR; CDR2 reads FQNEAQ (reference sequence). J lost 7 bases, V lost 8 bases, and 10 bases had no gene match. The CDR3 bases are TGTGCCAGCGATACCGGGACAGGGGATGGTGGCTACACCTTC. It codes for CASDTGTGDGGYTF.